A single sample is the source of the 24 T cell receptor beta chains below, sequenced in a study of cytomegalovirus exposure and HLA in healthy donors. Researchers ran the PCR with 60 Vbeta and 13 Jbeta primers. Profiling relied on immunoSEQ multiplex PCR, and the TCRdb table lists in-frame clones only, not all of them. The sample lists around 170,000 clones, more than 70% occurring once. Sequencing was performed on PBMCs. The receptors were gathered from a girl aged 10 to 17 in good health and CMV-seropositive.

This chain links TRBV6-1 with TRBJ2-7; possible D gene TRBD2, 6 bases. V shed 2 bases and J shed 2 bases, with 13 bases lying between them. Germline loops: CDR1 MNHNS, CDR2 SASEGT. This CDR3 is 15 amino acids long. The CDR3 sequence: CASSETGGVPYEQYF. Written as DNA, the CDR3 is TGTGCCAGCAGTGAAACCGGGGGAGTTCCCTACGAGCAGTACTTC.

CDR3 nucleotides: TGCGCCAGCAGCCTAGACAGAGCCTATGGCTACACCTTC. This sequence encodes CASSLDRAYGYTF. The V gene is TRBV5-1, the J gene TRBJ1-2; weak D call: TRBD1 (5 bases). With 4 bases removed from V and 4 bases from J, the gap between germline ends came to 11 bases. Germline V gene sequence: CDR1 SGHRS, CDR2 YFSETQ. The CDR3 extends over 13 amino acids.

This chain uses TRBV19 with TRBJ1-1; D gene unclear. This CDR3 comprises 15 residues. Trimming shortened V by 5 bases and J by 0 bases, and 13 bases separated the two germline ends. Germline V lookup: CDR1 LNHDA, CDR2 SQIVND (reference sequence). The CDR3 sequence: CASSEGSAVNTEAFF. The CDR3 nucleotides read TGTGCCAGTAGTGAGGGCAGCGCCGTGAACACTGAAGCTTTCTTT.

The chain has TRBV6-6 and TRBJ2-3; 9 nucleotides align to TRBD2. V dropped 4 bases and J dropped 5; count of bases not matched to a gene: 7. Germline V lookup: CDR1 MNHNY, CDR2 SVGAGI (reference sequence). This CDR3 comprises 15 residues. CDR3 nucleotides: TGTGCCAGCAGTTTCGTGGGACTAGCAGGAGATACGCAGTATTTT. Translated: CASSFVGLAGDTQYF.

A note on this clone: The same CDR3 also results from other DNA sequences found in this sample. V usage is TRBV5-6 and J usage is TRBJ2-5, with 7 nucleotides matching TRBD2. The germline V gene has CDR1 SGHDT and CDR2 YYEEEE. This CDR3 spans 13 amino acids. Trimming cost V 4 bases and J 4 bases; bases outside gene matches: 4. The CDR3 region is CASSLLARETQYF. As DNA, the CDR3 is TGTGCCAGCAGCCTACTAGCGAGAGAGACCCAGTACTTC.

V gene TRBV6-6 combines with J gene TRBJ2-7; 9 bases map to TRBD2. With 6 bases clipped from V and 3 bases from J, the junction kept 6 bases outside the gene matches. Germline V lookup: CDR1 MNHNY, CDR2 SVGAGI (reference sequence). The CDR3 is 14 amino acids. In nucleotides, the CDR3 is TGTGCCAGCAGCCCCAGACTAGCGGACTACGAGCAGTACTTC. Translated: CASSPRLADYEQYF.

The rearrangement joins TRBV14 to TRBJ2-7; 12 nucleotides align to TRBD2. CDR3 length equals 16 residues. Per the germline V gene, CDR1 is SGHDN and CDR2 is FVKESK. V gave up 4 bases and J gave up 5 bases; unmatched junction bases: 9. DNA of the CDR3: TGTGCCAGCAGCCTTTCCTTGACTAGCGGGAGCCACGAGCAGTACTTC. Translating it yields CASSLSLTSGSHEQYF. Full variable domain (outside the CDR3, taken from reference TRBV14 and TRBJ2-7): EAGVTQFPSHSVIEKGQTVTLRCDPISGHDNLYWYRRVMGKEIKFLLHFVKESKQDESGMPNNRFLAERTGGTYSTLKVQPAELEDSGVYFCASSLSLTSGSHEQYFGPGTRLTVT.

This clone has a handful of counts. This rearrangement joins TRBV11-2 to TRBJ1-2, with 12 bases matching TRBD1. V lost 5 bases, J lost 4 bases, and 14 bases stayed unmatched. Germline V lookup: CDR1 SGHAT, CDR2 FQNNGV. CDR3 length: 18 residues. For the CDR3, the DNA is TGTGCCAGCAGCCCTTCCGGGGACAGGGGGCCTCAGGGCTATGGCTACACCTTC. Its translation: CASSPSGDRGPQGYGYTF.

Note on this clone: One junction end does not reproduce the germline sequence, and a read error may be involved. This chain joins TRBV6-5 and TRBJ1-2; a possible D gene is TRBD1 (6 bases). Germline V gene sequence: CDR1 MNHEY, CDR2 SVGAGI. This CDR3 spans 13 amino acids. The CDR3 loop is CASSHSGANGYTF. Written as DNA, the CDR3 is TGTGCCAGCAGTCACTCGGGGGCCAATGGCTACACCTTC.

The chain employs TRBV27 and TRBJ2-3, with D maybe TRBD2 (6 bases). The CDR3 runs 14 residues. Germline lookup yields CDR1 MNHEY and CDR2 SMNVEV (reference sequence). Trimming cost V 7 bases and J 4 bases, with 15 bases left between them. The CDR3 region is CASNRGTGPDTQYF. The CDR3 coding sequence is TGTGCCAGCAACCGCGGGACTGGCCCAGATACGCAGTATTTT.

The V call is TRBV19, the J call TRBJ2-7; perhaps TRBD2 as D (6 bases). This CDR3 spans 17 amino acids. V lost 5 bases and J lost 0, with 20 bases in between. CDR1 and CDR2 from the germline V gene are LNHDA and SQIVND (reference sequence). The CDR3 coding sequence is TGTGCCAGTAGTGTTTGGCGTGGCGGGGACGTCTCCTACGAGCAGTACTTC. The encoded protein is CASSVWRGGDVSYEQYF. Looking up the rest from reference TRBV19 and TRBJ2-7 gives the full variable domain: DGGITQSPKYLFRKEGQNVTLSCEQNLNHDAMYWYRQDPGQGLRLIYYSQIVNDFQKGDIAEGYSVSREKKESFPLTVTSAQKNPTAFYLCASSVWRGGDVSYEQYFGPGTRLTVT.

The CDR3: CASSGRDRVFEQYF. CDR3 coding DNA: TGTGCCAGCAGCGGGAGAGACAGGGTGTTCGAGCAGTACTTC. The chain combines TRBV9 with TRBJ2-7, with TRBD1 matching 7 bases. In germline, CDR1 is SGDLS, CDR2 YYNGEE. The V and J ends lost 3 bases and 6 bases, in that order; junction bases with no gene match: 9. This CDR3 has 14 amino acids.

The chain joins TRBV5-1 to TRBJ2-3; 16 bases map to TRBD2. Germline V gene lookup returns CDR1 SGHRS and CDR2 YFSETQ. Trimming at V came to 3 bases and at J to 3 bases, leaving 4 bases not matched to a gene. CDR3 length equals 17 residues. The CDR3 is CASSSGTSGRGTDTQYF. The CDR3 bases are TGCGCCAGCAGCTCGGGGACTAGCGGGAGGGGTACAGATACGCAGTATTTT.

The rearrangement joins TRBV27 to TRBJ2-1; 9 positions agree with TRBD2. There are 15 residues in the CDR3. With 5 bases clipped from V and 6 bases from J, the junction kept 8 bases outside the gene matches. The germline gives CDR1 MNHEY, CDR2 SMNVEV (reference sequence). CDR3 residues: CASSTPGLAVNEQFF. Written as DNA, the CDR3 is TGTGCCAGCAGTACTCCGGGACTAGCAGTCAATGAGCAGTTCTTC.

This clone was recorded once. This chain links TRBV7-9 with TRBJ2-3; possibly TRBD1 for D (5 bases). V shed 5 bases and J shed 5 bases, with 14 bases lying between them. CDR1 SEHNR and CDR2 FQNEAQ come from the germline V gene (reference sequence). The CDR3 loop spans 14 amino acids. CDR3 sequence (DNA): TGTGCCAGCAGCCCTAGTGGGGCAGGAGATACGCAGTATTTT. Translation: CASSPSGAGDTQYF.

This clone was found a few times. CDR3 nucleotides: TGCGCCAGCAGTGAGTTGGAGGAGAGGGACACTGAAGCTTTCTTT. Its translation: CASSELEERDTEAFF. The rearrangement uses TRBV10-1 and TRBJ1-1, with D unresolved. CDR1 is WNHNN and CDR2 is SYGVQD in the germline V gene (reference sequence). V was trimmed by 1 base and J by 3 bases, leaving 12 bases between them. CDR3 size: 15 residues.

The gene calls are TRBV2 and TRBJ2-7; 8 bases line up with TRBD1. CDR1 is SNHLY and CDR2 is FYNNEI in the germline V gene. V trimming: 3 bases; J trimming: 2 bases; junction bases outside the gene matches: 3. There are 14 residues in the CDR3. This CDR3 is CASSEDREAYEQYF. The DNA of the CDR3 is TGTGCCAGCAGTGAGGACAGGGAGGCCTACGAGCAGTACTTC. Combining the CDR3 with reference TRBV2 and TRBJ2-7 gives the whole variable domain EPEVTQTPSHQVTQMGQEVILRCVPISNHLYFYWYRQILGQKVEFLVSFYNNEISEKSEIFDDQFSVERPDGSNFTLKIRSTKLEDSAMYFCASSEDREAYEQYFGPGTRLTVT.

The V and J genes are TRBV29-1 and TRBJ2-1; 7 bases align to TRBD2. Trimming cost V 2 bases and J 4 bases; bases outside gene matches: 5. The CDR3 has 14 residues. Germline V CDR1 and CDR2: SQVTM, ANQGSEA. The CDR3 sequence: CSVETASGYNEQFF. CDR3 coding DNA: TGCAGCGTTGAAACGGCTAGCGGATACAATGAGCAGTTCTTC.

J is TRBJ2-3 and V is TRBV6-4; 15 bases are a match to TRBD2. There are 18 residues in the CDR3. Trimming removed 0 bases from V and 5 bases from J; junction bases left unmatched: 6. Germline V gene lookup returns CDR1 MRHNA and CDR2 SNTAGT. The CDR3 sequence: CASSDSGGLAGGLDTQYF. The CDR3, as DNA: TGTGCCAGCAGTGACTCGGGGGGACTAGCGGGAGGATTAGATACGCAGTATTTT.

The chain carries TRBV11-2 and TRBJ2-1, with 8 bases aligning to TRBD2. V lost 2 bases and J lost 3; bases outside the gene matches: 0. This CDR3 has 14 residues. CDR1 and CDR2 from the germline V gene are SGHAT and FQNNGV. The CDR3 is CASSLSGSYNEQFF. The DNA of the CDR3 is TGTGCCAGCAGCTTAAGCGGGAGCTACAATGAGCAGTTCTTC.

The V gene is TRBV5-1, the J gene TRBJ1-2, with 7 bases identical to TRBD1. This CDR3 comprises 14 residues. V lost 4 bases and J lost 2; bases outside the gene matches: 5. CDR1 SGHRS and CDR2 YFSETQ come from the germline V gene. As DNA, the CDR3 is TGCGCCAGCAGCCACAGGGGCCGCAACTATGGCTACACCTTC. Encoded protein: CASSHRGRNYGYTF.

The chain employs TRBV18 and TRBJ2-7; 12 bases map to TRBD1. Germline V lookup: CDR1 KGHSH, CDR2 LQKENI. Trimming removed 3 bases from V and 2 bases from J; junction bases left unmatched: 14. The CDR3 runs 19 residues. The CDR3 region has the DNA TGTGCCAGCTCACCGAACCGGGACAGGGGGCGCGTTGCCCCCTACGAGCAGTACTTC. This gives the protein CASSPNRDRGRVAPYEQYF.

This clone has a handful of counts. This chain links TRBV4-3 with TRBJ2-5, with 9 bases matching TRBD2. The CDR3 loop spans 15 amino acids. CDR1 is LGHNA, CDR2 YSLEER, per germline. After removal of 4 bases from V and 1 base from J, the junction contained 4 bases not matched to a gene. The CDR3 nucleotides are TGCGCCAGCAGCCCTAGACTAGCGGCCCAAGAGACCCAGTACTTC. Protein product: CASSPRLAAQETQYF.

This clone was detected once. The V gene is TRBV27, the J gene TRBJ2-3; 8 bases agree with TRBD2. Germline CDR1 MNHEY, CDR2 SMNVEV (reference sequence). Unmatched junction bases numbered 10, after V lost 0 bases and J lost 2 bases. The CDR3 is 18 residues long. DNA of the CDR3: TGTGCCAGCAGTTTATCTCTGGATTCTAGCGGGTTCACAGATACGCAGTATTTT. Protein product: CASSLSLDSSGFTDTQYF.